The next 20 T cell receptor beta chains were all read from a single sample in a study of cytomegalovirus exposure and HLA in healthy donors. In the PCR, 60 Vbeta and 13 Jbeta primers were used. Only in-frame clones appear in the TCRdb table, and some are missing; sequencing was by immunoSEQ multiplex PCR. The table has approximately 150,000 clones, about 65% seen once. Sequencing was performed on PBMCs. The source is a woman aged 18-29 years in good health and CMV-seropositive.

J is TRBJ1-3 and V is TRBV7-9; D call uncertain. V dropped 2 bases and J dropped 3 bases, with 8 bases sitting between them. The CDR3 length is 14 residues. The germline V gene encodes CDR1 SEHNR and CDR2 FQNEAQ (reference sequence). Here the CDR3 DNA reads TGTGCCAGCAGCTTAAGTCTAGGTGGAAACACCATATATTTT. Its protein product is CASSLSLGGNTIYF. Supplemented by reference TRBV7-9 and TRBJ1-3, the full variable domain reads DTGVSQNPRHKITKRGQNVTFRCDPISEHNRLYWYRQTLGQGPEFLTYFQNEAQLEKSRLLSDRFSAERPKGSFSTLEIQRTEQGDSAMYLCASSLSLGGNTIYFGEGSWLTVV.

This chain connects TRBV5-4 to TRBJ2-1, with D hard to call. CDR3 size: 16 residues. V gave up 1 base and J gave up 11 bases, with 22 bases separating them. The germline gives CDR1 SGHNT, CDR2 YYREEE (reference sequence). The chain's CDR3 is CASSLLHGPFGIKQFF. DNA of the CDR3: TGTGCCAGCAGCTTGTTGCACGGTCCATTCGGTATCAAGCAGTTCTTC.

The chain is built from TRBV2 and TRBJ2-7; 15 nucleotides agree with TRBD2. The trim removed 8 bases at V and 4 bases at J, leaving 3 bases unmatched. The CDR3 consists of 14 residues. Germline V gives CDR1 SNHLY, CDR2 FYNNEI. In DNA form, the CDR3 reads TGTGCCAGCCACGGGACTAGCGGGGGGTACGAGCAGTACTTC. This translates into CASHGTSGGYEQYF.

This clone was counted between two and nine times. The genes are TRBV5-4 and TRBJ2-7; a possible D gene is TRBD2 (5 bases). The CDR3 consists of 16 residues. V was pared by 2 bases and J by 2 bases, with 17 bases between. Germline-derived CDR1 and CDR2 are SGHNT and YYREEE (reference sequence). The DNA of the CDR3 is TGTGCCAGCAGCTTAGGCCCGGCGGGTCCGACCTACGAGCAGTACTTC. Protein: CASSLGPAGPTYEQYF.

This chain links TRBV7-3 with TRBJ2-3; tentative D call: TRBD1 (6 bases). CDR1 and CDR2 (germline): SGHTA, FQGTGA. The V end was cut by 5 bases, the J end by 4 bases, with 10 bases between. CDR3 length: 13 amino acids. CDR3 in amino acids: CASSQGGADTQYF. The CDR3 DNA reads as TGTGCCAGCAGCCAAGGGGGTGCAGATACGCAGTATTTT. Supplemented by reference TRBV7-3 and TRBJ2-3, the full variable domain reads GAGVSQTPSNKVTEKGKYVELRCDPISGHTALYWYRQSLGQGPEFLIYFQGTGAADDSGLPNDRFFAVRPEGSVSTLKIQRTERGDSAVYLCASSQGGADTQYFGPGTRLTVL.

The chain uses TRBV27 and TRBJ2-7, with D perhaps TRBD2 (6 bases). Trimming stripped 7 bases from V and 2 bases from J, with 12 bases between. Germline V gene lookup returns CDR1 MNHEY and CDR2 SMNVEV (reference sequence). The CDR3 length is 13 residues. The CDR3 DNA follows: TGTGCCAGCACACGGAGGGGTACCTACGAGCAGTACTTC. Protein: CASTRRGTYEQYF.

In this sample, this clone turned up a few times. V is TRBV5-1 and J is TRBJ1-4, with D unclear. The CDR3 is made up of 13 amino acids. The ends were cut back, 0 bases at V and 6 bases at J, with 6 bases in the middle. The germline CDR1 and CDR2 sequences are SGHRS and YFSETQ. CDR3 sequence (DNA): TGCGCCAGCAGCTTGGCCACGGATGAAAAACTGTTTTTT. Its translation is CASSLATDEKLFF.

This clone was detected a few times. V is TRBV7-2 and J is TRBJ2-5; D call uncertain. The CDR3 has 13 amino acids. In germline, CDR1 is SGHTA, CDR2 FQGNSA. V lost 5 bases, J lost 4 bases, and 11 bases lay in between. CDR3 nucleotides: TGTGCCAGCAGCCCTCCCCCGGTAGAGACCCAGTACTTC. It yields the protein CASSPPPVETQYF.

The CDR3 DNA follows: TGTGCCTGGACGTTGACTCAAGAGACCCAGTACTTC. Its protein product is CAWTLTQETQYF. V and J are TRBV30 and TRBJ2-5; unclear D gene. Germline CDR1 is GTSNPN and CDR2 is SVGIG (reference sequence). This CDR3 spans 12 amino acids. V shed 4 bases and J shed 2 bases, with 8 bases lying between them.

The rearrangement joins TRBV2 to TRBJ2-3, with D possibly matching TRBD1 (5 bases). Germline V gene sequence: CDR1 SNHLY, CDR2 FYNNEI. This CDR3 has 14 residues. Trimming removed 7 bases from V and 4 bases from J, with 15 bases in between. DNA for the CDR3: TGTGCCAGCAAGAAAGATGGGGCAGCAGATACGCAGTATTTT. This gives the protein CASKKDGAADTQYF.

This chain links TRBV5-1 with TRBJ2-7; 8 bases align to TRBD1. In germline, CDR1 is SGHRS, CDR2 YFSETQ. Trimming at V came to 0 bases and at J to 3 bases, leaving 5 bases not matched to a gene. The CDR3 runs 15 residues. The CDR3 bases are TGCGCCAGCAGCTTGGGGGGGACAGGAGGCTACGAGCAGTACTTC. The encoded protein is CASSLGGTGGYEQYF. Full variable domain (outside the CDR3, taken from reference TRBV5-1 and TRBJ2-7): KAGVTQTPRYLIKTRGQQVTLSCSPISGHRSVSWYQQTPGQGLQFLFEYFSETQRNKGNFPGRFSGRQFSNSRSEMNVSTLELGDSALYLCASSLGGTGGYEQYFGPGTRLTVT.

The chain links TRBV29-1 to TRBJ2-7; 9 bases fit TRBD1. Germline trimming cut 1 base from V and 5 bases from J; bases unmatched to any gene: 6. Germline CDR1 SQVTM, CDR2 ANQGSEA. The length of the CDR3 is 14 residues. The CDR3 region has the DNA TGCAGCGTTGAAGGGGGACAGGGATTCCACGAGCAGTACTTC. Translated: CSVEGGQGFHEQYF.

The chain has TRBV5-1 and TRBJ1-4; TRBD1 aligns across 9 bases. The CDR3 length is 14 residues. V shed 3 bases and J 8 bases; nucleotides not matched to a gene: 5. The germline V gene has CDR1 SGHRS and CDR2 YFSETQ. Written as DNA, the CDR3 is TGCGCCAGCAGCTGGACAGGGGTAGGGGAAAAACTGTTTTTT. The encoded protein is CASSWTGVGEKLFF.

The chain uses TRBV27 and TRBJ2-1; 7 nucleotides match TRBD2. The germline gives CDR1 MNHEY, CDR2 SMNVEV (reference sequence). The CDR3 length is 14 residues. Trimming removed 5 bases from V and 4 bases from J; junction bases left unmatched: 5. The CDR3 is CASSPSGHYNEQFF. The CDR3 nucleotides read TGTGCCAGCAGTCCTAGCGGTCATTACAATGAGCAGTTCTTC.

The chain joins TRBV5-1 to TRBJ2-7; D might be TRBD1 (5 bases). This CDR3 is 11 amino acids long. Between the trimmed V and J ends, which lost 3 bases and 6 bases, there was a span of 7 bases. The V gene's germline CDR1 is SGHRS and CDR2 YFSETQ. The CDR3 nucleotides read TGCGCCAGCAGCTGGCAGGGCGAGCAGTACTTC. Protein product: CASSWQGEQYF.

The rearrangement uses TRBV11-2 and TRBJ1-2, with no clear D. The CDR3 runs 14 residues. Germline V gene data show CDR1 as SGHAT and CDR2 as FQNNGV. V lost 3 bases, J lost 6 bases, and 14 bases lay in between. The CDR3 DNA is TGTGCCAGCAGCTTCCCGACGGGGAGGCATGGCTACACCTTC. This encodes CASSFPTGRHGYTF. Full variable domain (rest looked up from reference TRBV11-2 and TRBJ1-2): EAGVAQSPRYKIIEKRQSVAFWCNPISGHATLYWYQQILGQGPKLLIQFQNNGVVDDSQLPKDRFSAERLKGVDSTLKIQPAKLEDSAVYLCASSFPTGRHGYTFGSGTRLTVV.

A few counts support this clone. J is TRBJ1-1 and V is TRBV19, with TRBD1 matching over 7 bases. Looked up from germline, CDR1 is LNHDA and CDR2 is SQIVND (reference sequence). The CDR3 consists of 15 residues. V gave up 2 bases and J gave up 5 bases; unmatched junction bases: 8. Here the CDR3 reads CASSISLTGRTEAFF. The DNA of the CDR3 is TGTGCCAGTAGTATATCTCTGACAGGGCGGACTGAAGCTTTCTTT.

The gene calls are TRBV2 and TRBJ2-3; 11 bases line up with TRBD2. CDR3 length equals 12 residues. CDR1 SNHLY and CDR2 FYNNEI come from the germline V gene. Trimming at V came to 10 bases and at J to 5 bases, leaving 2 bases not matched to a gene. The CDR3 DNA is TGTGCCACCGGACTAGCGGGAGATACGCAGTATTTT. Translating it yields CATGLAGDTQYF. Full variable domain (remainder filled in from reference TRBV2 and TRBJ2-3): EPEVTQTPSHQVTQMGQEVILRCVPISNHLYFYWYRQILGQKVEFLVSFYNNEISEKSEIFDDQFSVERPDGSNFTLKIRSTKLEDSAMYFCATGLAGDTQYFGPGTRLTVL.

This clone turned up a few times. The chain joins TRBV7-6 to TRBJ2-1, with D perhaps matching TRBD1 (5 bases). With 1 base removed from V and 6 bases from J, the gap between germline ends came to 13 bases. This CDR3 spans 15 amino acids. Germline V lookup: CDR1 SGHVS, CDR2 FNYEAQ. The CDR3 coding sequence is TGTGCCAGCAGCTTAGGCGGACACAACTTCAATGAGCAGTTCTTC. Protein: CASSLGGHNFNEQFF.

The V call is TRBV29-1, the J call TRBJ2-7, with D unclear. Trimming shortened V by 0 bases and J by 2 bases, and 8 bases separated the two germline ends. Germline V gives CDR1 SQVTM, CDR2 ANQGSEA. The CDR3 extends over 13 amino acids. This CDR3 is CSVEDRNAYEQYF. CDR3 in DNA: TGCAGCGTTGAAGACAGAAACGCCTACGAGCAGTACTTC.